Below, 3 T cell receptor beta chains from the same sample are listed, as sequenced in a study of blood T cell repertoires in COVID-19. Data came from immunoSEQ multiplex PCR; TCRdb stores just in-frame clones and leaves some out. The sample has some 150,000 clones; roughly 84% are singletons. Sequenced material: peripheral blood. The receptors here all came from a man aged 70-80 years with acute or convalescent COVID-19.

This clone was seen only a few times. The gene calls are TRBV14 and TRBJ2-1; tentative D call: TRBD1 (7 bases). This CDR3 is 15 amino acids long. V gave up 5 bases and J gave up 5 bases, with 16 bases separating them. CDR1 is SGHDN and CDR2 is FVKESK in the germline V gene. CDR3 DNA sequence: TGTGCCAGCAGCAACCTCAGGGGGAGGAACAATGAGCAGTTCTTC. Encoded protein: CASSNLRGRNNEQFF.

The chain is built from TRBV7-3 and TRBJ2-3; tentatively, D is TRBD2 (5 bases). CDR1 SGHTA and CDR2 FQGTGA come from the germline V gene. CDR3 length: 14 residues. V dropped 8 bases and J dropped 4 bases, with 16 bases sitting between them. The CDR3 sequence: CASSRDQPPDTQYF. The DNA of the CDR3 is TGTGCCAGCTCCCGGGATCAGCCCCCAGATACGCAGTATTTT.

V and J are TRBV19 and TRBJ2-1, with D perhaps TRBD2 (6 bases). The CDR3 spans 16 residues. The V end lost 5 bases, the J end lost 1 base, and 15 bases lay between the germline ends. CDR1 and CDR2 (germline): LNHDA, SQIVND (reference sequence). In nucleotides, the CDR3 is TGTGCCAGTAGTTCCCATGGAGGGGCTTCCTACAATGAGCAGTTCTTC. This encodes CASSSHGGASYNEQFF.